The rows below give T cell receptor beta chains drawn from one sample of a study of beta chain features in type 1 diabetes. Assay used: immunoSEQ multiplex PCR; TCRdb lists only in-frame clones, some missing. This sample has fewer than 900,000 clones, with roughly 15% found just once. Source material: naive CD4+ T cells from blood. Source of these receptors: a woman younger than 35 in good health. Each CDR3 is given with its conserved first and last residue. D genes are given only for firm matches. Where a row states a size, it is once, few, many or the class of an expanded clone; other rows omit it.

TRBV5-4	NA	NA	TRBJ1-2	CASSFDEGDYGYTF	TGTGCCAGCAGCTTTGACGAAGGGGACTATGGCTACACCTTC
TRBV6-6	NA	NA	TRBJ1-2	CASRKTNYGYTF	TGTGCCAGCAGAAAAACTAACTATGGCTACACCTTC
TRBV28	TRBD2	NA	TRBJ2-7	CASSRSGLTSYSYEQYF	TGTGCCAGCAGCCGCTCTGGCCTGACTAGCTACTCCTACGAGCAGTACTTC
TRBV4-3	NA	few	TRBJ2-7	CASSQEAPGNYEQYF	TGCGCCAGCAGCCAAGAGGCCCCTGGTAACTACGAGCAGTACTTC
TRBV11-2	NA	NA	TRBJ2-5	CASSDNTETQYF	TGTGCCAGCAGCGATAACACAGAGACCCAGTACTTC
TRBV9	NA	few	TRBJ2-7	CASSPSPTIYEQYF	TGTGCCAGTTCGCCCTCTCCGACTATCTACGAGCAGTACTTC
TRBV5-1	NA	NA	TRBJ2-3	CASSLGDTSKYTDTQYF	TGCGCCAGCAGCTTGGGGGACACGTCCAAATACACAGATACGCAGTATTTT
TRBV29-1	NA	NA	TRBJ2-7	CSAETLRDGYYEQYF	TGCAGCGCCGAGACGCTCCGGGACGGATACTACGAGCAGTACTTC
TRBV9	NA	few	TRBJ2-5	CASSVASQETQYF	TGTGCCAGCAGCGTAGCCTCTCAAGAGACCCAGTACTTC
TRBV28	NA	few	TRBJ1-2	CASRMGGSLNYGYTF	TGTGCCAGCAGAATGGGGGGGAGTCTCAACTATGGCTACACCTTC